Listed below are T cell receptor beta chains from one sample, sequenced in a study of blood T cell repertoires in COVID-19. The table came from immunoSEQ multiplex PCR; TCRdb's copy has only in-frame clones and leaves some out. The sample has 78,000 or so clones; roughly 84% are singletons. Sample: peripheral blood. The receptors were sampled from a woman aged 60-70 years with acute or convalescent COVID-19. Each CDR3 is given with its conserved first and last residue. Each record gives: J gene, D gene, clone size, V gene, CDR3 DNA, CDR3 protein. The D gene is left open where the match is weak. Some rows have no size entry. The others give once, few or many, or a class for an expanded clone.

J: TRBJ2-3; D: TRBD1; size: .; V: TRBV10-3; DNA: TGTGCCATCAGTGATTCCGGGACAGGCACAGATACGCAGTATTTT; CDR3: CAISDSGTGTDTQYF
J: TRBJ2-2; D: TRBD2; size: .; V: TRBV9; DNA: TGTGCCAGCAGCGTAGGCGGGAGCGGGGAGCTGTTTTTT; CDR3: CASSVGGSGELFF
J: TRBJ1-2; D: TRBD1; size: once; V: TRBV7-8; DNA: TGTGCCAGCAGCCAGACGGGACAGGGAGTCTCTGGCTACACCTTC; CDR3: CASSQTGQGVSGYTF
J: TRBJ1-5; D: .; size: .; V: TRBV12-2; DNA: TGTGCAAGTCGCTTACCAGGCCGGGGGCCCCAGCATTTT; CDR3: CASRLPGRGPQHF
J: TRBJ1-2; D: .; size: few; V: TRBV3-1/TRBV3-2; DNA: TGTGCCAGCAGCCAAGATGTACTCTATGGCTACACCTTC; CDR3: CASSQDVLYGYTF
J: TRBJ1-2; D: .; size: .; V: TRBV25-1; DNA: TGTGCCAGCAGTGAATCCAGGGGCGGGGGCTACACCTTC; CDR3: CASSESRGGGYTF
J: TRBJ1-2; D: TRBD1; size: .; V: TRBV2; DNA: TGTGCCAGCAGTCAGACAGGGGTAGAATATGGCTACACCTTC; CDR3: CASSQTGVEYGYTF
J: TRBJ1-2; D: .; size: few; V: TRBV6-1; DNA: TGTGCCAGCAGTGAACAGGTGGTCCCCGGTGACGGCTACACCTTC; CDR3: CASSEQVVPGDGYTF
J: TRBJ1-2; D: TRBD1; size: few; V: TRBV7-6; DNA: TGTGCCAGCAGCTTAGAAGGGACAGGGGAAGGCTACACCTTC; CDR3: CASSLEGTGEGYTF
J: TRBJ2-5; D: TRBD2; size: .; V: TRBV5-1; DNA: TGCGCCAGCAGCTTGATTTACAGCGGGGGGATCCCAGAGACCCAGTACTTC; CDR3: CASSLIYSGGIPETQYF
J: TRBJ1-5; D: .; size: .; V: TRBV19; DNA: TGTGCCAGTAACTCCGGCGGCGGACTCAATCAGCCCCAGCATTTT; CDR3: CASNSGGGLNQPQHF
J: TRBJ1-2; D: TRBD1; size: .; V: TRBV7-2; DNA: TGTGCCAGCAGCTTAGGTCTTGGGACAGGGGGTGGCTACACCTTC; CDR3: CASSLGLGTGGGYTF
J: TRBJ1-1; D: .; size: .; V: TRBV5-1; DNA: TGCGCCAGCAGCTTGCAGAGGGATGAAGCTTTCTTT; CDR3: CASSLQRDEAFF
J: TRBJ1-4; D: .; size: .; V: TRBV4-2; DNA: TGTGCCAGCAGCCCCCAGGGGAATGAAAAACTGTTTTTT; CDR3: CASSPQGNEKLFF
J: TRBJ2-3; D: .; size: .; V: TRBV29-1; DNA: TGCAGCGTAGCGACATCGGCGGGACCAGATACGCAGTATTTT; CDR3: CSVATSAGPDTQYF
J: TRBJ1-1; D: .; size: .; V: TRBV3-1/TRBV3-2; DNA: TGTGCCAGCAGCCTACGACAGTCAAACACTGAAGCTTTCTTT; CDR3: CASSLRQSNTEAFF
J: TRBJ1-3; D: TRBD1; size: once; V: TRBV5-1; DNA: TGCGCCAGCAGCACTGGGACAGCAGGAAACACCATATATTTT; CDR3: CASSTGTAGNTIYF
J: TRBJ2-2; D: TRBD2; size: .; V: TRBV4-1; DNA: TGCGCCAGCAGCCAAGATCGGACTAGCGGGCTGGGCGGGGAGCTGTTTTTT; CDR3: CASSQDRTSGLGGELFF
J: TRBJ1-2; D: .; size: .; V: TRBV16; DNA: TGTGCCAGCAGCCCAATGAGGGTTGGCTATGGCTACACCTTC; CDR3: CASSPMRVGYGYTF
J: TRBJ1-5; D: .; size: .; V: TRBV3-1/TRBV3-2; DNA: TGTGCCAGCAGCCGGCTTCCGAGGGATCAGCCCCAGCATTTT; CDR3: CASSRLPRDQPQHF
J: TRBJ1-6; D: .; size: .; V: TRBV18; DNA: TGTGCCAGCTCACCACAGGGGGGGCGCGAATCACCCCTCCACTTT; CDR3: CASSPQGGRESPLHF
J: TRBJ2-2; D: .; size: .; V: TRBV5-4; DNA: TGTGCCAGCAGCTTGGCCTTGAGAGGGGAGCTGTTTTTT; CDR3: CASSLALRGELFF
J: TRBJ2-1; D: .; size: .; V: TRBV5-1; DNA: TGCGCCAGCAGCTTGACCGTTGCAGGGATCAATGAGCAGTTCTTC; CDR3: CASSLTVAGINEQFF
J: TRBJ2-1; D: TRBD2; size: .; V: TRBV10-3; DNA: TGTGCCATCAGTTCCGACCGTATGGGGAGGGATGAGCAGTTCTTC; CDR3: CAISSDRMGRDEQFF
J: TRBJ1-1; D: .; size: .; V: TRBV19; DNA: TGTGCCACCAACACCCCGAACACTGAAGCTTTCTTT; CDR3: CATNTPNTEAFF
J: TRBJ1-2; D: .; size: .; V: TRBV2; DNA: TGTGCCAGCAGGGGACTGATTAACTATGGCTACACCTTC; CDR3: CASRGLINYGYTF
J: TRBJ1-1; D: .; size: .; V: TRBV6-5; DNA: TGTGCCACCGAGTTGTCAGGTGAAGCTTTCTTT; CDR3: CATELSGEAFF
J: TRBJ1-1; D: TRBD1; size: .; V: TRBV7-2; DNA: TGTGCCAGCAGCTGGACAGGGGCGCGAAACACTGAAGCTTTCTTT; CDR3: CASSWTGARNTEAFF
J: TRBJ1-5; D: .; size: .; V: TRBV4-1; DNA: TGCGCCAGCAGCCAGGTGCCTCGGGGGTTAGGTCAGCCCCAGCATTTT; CDR3: CASSQVPRGLGQPQHF
J: TRBJ1-6; D: TRBD1; size: .; V: TRBV11-2; DNA: TGTGCCAGCAGCTTGGGGACAGGGGGGAATTCACCCCTCCACTTT; CDR3: CASSLGTGGNSPLHF
J: TRBJ1-2; D: .; size: .; V: TRBV30; DNA: TGTGCCTGGACATCCGACAGCAACTATGGCTACACCTTC; CDR3: CAWTSDSNYGYTF
J: TRBJ1-5; D: .; size: .; V: TRBV7-8; DNA: TGTGCCAGCAGCTTAGTCGGGGGTTATAGCAATCAGCCCCAGCATTTT; CDR3: CASSLVGGYSNQPQHF
J: TRBJ1-1; D: TRBD1; size: .; V: TRBV5-4; DNA: TGTGCCAGCAGGGACAACAGGGGGAACACTGAAGCTTTCTTT; CDR3: CASRDNRGNTEAFF
J: TRBJ1-3; D: .; size: .; V: TRBV18; DNA: TGTGCCAGCTCACCGGTACAGAGCTCTGGAAACACCATATATTTT; CDR3: CASSPVQSSGNTIYF
J: TRBJ2-3; D: .; size: .; V: TRBV3-1/TRBV3-2; DNA: TGTGCCAGCAGCCAAGGGGGGCCTACAGATACGCAGTATTTT; CDR3: CASSQGGPTDTQYF
J: TRBJ2-5; D: .; size: .; V: TRBV18; DNA: TGTGCCAGCTCACCCAGGACAGTTCAAGAGACCCAGTACTTC; CDR3: CASSPRTVQETQYF
J: TRBJ1-3; D: .; size: .; V: TRBV9; DNA: TGTGCCAGCAGCGCGCTTCAGGGGAGAAACTCTGGAAACACCATATATTTT; CDR3: CASSALQGRNSGNTIYF
J: TRBJ2-2; D: TRBD2; size: once; V: TRBV5-1; DNA: TGCGCCAGCAGCTGGGGGGGGACCCGAGGCACCGGGGAGCTGTTTTTT; CDR3: CASSWGGTRGTGELFF
J: TRBJ1-1; D: .; size: .; V: TRBV5-6; DNA: TGTGCCAGCAGCTTGGCACAGGGAACCACTGAAGCTTTCTTT; CDR3: CASSLAQGTTEAFF
J: TRBJ2-1; D: TRBD2; size: .; V: TRBV10-3; DNA: TGTGCCATCAGTGATCCATCACTAGCGGGGGGGCTCAATGAGCAGTTCTTC; CDR3: CAISDPSLAGGLNEQFF
J: TRBJ1-2; D: .; size: .; V: TRBV18; DNA: TGTGCCAGCTCACTTCTCGGGCGGACAGAATACTATGGCTACACCTTC; CDR3: CASSLLGRTEYYGYTF
J: TRBJ1-1; D: .; size: .; V: TRBV6-5; DNA: TGTGCCAGCAGTCTTGGGGGGGTCACTGAAGCTTTCTTT; CDR3: CASSLGGVTEAFF
J: TRBJ1-6; D: .; size: .; V: TRBV3-1/TRBV3-2; DNA: TGTGCCAGCAGCCCTAAGGAGAGCTCCTATAATTCACCCCTCCACTTT; CDR3: CASSPKESSYNSPLHF
J: TRBJ2-1; D: TRBD2; size: .; V: TRBV3-1/TRBV3-2; DNA: TGTGCCTCCGGGACTAGCGGGGGGGCCAATGAGCAGTTCTTC; CDR3: CASGTSGGANEQFF
J: TRBJ2-7; D: TRBD1; size: .; V: TRBV9; DNA: TGTGCCAGCAGCACAGGGGGAGAGCAGTACTTC; CDR3: CASSTGGEQYF